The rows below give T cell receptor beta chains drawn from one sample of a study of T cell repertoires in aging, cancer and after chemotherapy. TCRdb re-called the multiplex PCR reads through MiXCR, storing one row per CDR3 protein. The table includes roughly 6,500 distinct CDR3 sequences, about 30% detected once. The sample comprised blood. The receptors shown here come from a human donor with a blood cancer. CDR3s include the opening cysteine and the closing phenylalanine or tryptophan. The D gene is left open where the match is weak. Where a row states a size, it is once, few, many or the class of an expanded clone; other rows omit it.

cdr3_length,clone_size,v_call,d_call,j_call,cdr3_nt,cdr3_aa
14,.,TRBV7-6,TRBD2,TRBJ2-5,TGTGCCAGCAGGTTCGCGACTAGCGGGGACAACCAGTACTTC,CASRFATSGDNQYF
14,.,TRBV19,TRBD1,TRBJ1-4,TGTGCCAGTAGTAGGACAGGGGAGAGCGAAAAACTGTTTTTT,CASSRTGESEKLFF
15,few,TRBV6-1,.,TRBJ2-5,TGTGCCAGCAGCACCCGTCATAGGGGCGAGGAGACCCAGTACTTC,CASSTRHRGEETQYF
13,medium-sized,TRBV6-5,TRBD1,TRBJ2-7,TGTGCCAGCAGTCGACAGGGATCTACGGAACAGTACTTC,CASSRQGSTEQYF
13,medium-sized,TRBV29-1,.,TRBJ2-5,TGCAGCGTGAGGGGACTTATGAAAGAGACCCAGTACTTC,CSVRGLMKETQYF
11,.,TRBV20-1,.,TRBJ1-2,TGCAGTGTGCCAAGAACCTATGGCTACACCTTC,CSVPRTYGYTF
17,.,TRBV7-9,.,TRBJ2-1,TGTGCCAGCAGCAGGCCGCCTGGACGCAGGGCCTACAATGAGCAGTTCTTC,CASSRPPGRRAYNEQFF
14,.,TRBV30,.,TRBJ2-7,TGTGCCTGGAGTAAAGCGCAGGGGTTCCACGAGCAGTACTTC,CAWSKAQGFHEQYF
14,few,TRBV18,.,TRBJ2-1,TGTGCCAGCTCACCACAGAACAGGGACCATGAGCAGTTCTTC,CASSPQNRDHEQFF
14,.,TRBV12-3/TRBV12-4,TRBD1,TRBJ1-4,TGTGCCAGCAGTCAGGGACAGCCTTATGAAAAACTGTTTTTT,CASSQGQPYEKLFF
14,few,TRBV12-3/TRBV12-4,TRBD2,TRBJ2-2,TGTGCCAGCAGTCGGGAGGGGAACACCGGGGAGCTGTTTTTT,CASSREGNTGELFF
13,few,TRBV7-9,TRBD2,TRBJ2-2,TGTGCCAGCAGCCTAAGCGGGAGAGGGGAGCTGTTTTTT,CASSLSGRGELFF
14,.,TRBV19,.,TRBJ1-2,TGTGCCAGTAGTATTCGGGACGGAAACTATGGCTACACCTTC,CASSIRDGNYGYTF
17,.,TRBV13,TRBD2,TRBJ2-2,TGTGCCAGCAGCTTTTATGGACTAGCGGGGAACACCGGGGAGCTGTTTTTT,CASSFYGLAGNTGELFF
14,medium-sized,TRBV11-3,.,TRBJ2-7,TGTGCCAGCAGACACAAGACTAACAAGGGGGAGCAGTACTTC,CASRHKTNKGEQYF
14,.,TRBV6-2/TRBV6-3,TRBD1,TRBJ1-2,TGTGCCAGCAGACAGACAGGGACTAACTATGGCTACACCTTC,CASRQTGTNYGYTF
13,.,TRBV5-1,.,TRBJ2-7,TGCGCCAGCAGCTTGTGGGGCGCGGGAGAGCAGTACTTC,CASSLWGAGEQYF
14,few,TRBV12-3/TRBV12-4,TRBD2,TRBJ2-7,TGTGCCAGCAGTCCTAGCGGGGGTCCCCTCGAGCAGTACTTC,CASSPSGGPLEQYF
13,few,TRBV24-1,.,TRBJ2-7,TGTGCCACCAGCGGGGTGGGGGTCCACGAGCAGTACTTC,CATSGVGVHEQYF
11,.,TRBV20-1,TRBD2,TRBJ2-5,TGCAGTGCAGGGACTATGGGTACCCAGTACTTC,CSAGTMGTQYF
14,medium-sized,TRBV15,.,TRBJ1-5,TGTGCCACCCAAGGAGCCCGTGGCAATCAGCCCCAGCATTTT,CATQGARGNQPQHF
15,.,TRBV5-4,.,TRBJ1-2,TGTGCCAGCAGCTTGGTTTCGGGGGGCGACTATGGCTACACCTTC,CASSLVSGGDYGYTF
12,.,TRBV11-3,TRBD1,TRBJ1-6,TGTGCCAGCAGCCGGATGACAGGGCCCCTCCACTTT,CASSRMTGPLHF
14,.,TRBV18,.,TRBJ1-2,TGTGCCAGCTCACCGATGGAGGTGAACTATGGCTACACCTTC,CASSPMEVNYGYTF